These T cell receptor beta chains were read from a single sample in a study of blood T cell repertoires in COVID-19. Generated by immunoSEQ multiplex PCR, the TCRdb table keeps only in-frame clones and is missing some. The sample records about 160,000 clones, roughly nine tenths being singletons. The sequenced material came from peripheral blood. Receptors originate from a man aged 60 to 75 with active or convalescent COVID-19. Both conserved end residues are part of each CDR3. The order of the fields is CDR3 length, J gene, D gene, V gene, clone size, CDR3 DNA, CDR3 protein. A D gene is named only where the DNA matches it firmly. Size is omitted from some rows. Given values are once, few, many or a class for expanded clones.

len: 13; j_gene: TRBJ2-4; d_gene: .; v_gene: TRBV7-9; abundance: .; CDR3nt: TGTGCCAGCAGTCATTCGTTTGTAGACATTCAGTACTTC; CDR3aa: CASSHSFVDIQYF
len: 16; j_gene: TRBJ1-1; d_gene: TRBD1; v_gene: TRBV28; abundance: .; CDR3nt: TGTGCCAGCAGTTCTCCGGGACAGGGGGCTGGCACTGAAGCTTTCTTT; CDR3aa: CASSSPGQGAGTEAFF
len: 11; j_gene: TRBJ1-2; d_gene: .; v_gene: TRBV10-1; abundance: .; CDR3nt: TGCGCCACTCCTTCTAACTATGGCTACACCTTC; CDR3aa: CATPSNYGYTF
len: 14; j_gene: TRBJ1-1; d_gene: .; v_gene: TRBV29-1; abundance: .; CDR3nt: TGCAGCGTTAGTCTAGCGGGCAGAGGCACTGAAGCTTTCTTT; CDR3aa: CSVSLAGRGTEAFF
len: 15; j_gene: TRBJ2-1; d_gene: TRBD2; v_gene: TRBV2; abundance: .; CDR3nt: TGTGCCAGCACATCGACTAGCGGGGGAAACAATGAGCAGTTCTTC; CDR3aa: CASTSTSGGNNEQFF
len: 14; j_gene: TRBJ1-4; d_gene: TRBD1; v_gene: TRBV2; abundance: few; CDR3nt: TGTGCCAGCAGTCCGGACAGGGCTAATGAAAAACTGTTTTTT; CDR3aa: CASSPDRANEKLFF
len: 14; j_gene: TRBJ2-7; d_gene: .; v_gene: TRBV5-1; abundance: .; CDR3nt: TGCGCCAGCAGCTCTCAGGGTAGCTCCTACGAGCAGTACTTC; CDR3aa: CASSSQGSSYEQYF
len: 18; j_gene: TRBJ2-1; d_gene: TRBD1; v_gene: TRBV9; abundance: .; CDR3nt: TGTGCCAGCAGCGTAGAAGTAAGGGCAGGGGGTTCGAGGGATGAGCAGTTCTTC; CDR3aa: CASSVEVRAGGSRDEQFF
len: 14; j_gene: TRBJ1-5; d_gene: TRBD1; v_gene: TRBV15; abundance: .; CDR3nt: TGTGCCACCAGCAGGGGGTCAAGGGAACAGGGGACGCATTTT; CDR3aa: CATSRGSREQGTHF
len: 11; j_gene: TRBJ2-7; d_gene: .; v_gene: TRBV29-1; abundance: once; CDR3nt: TGCAGCGTTGAAACAGTCTACGAGCAGTACTTC; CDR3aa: CSVETVYEQYF
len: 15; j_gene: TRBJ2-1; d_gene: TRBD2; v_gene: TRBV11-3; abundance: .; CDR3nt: TGTGCCAGCAGCTCAAACGGACTAGCCGACAATGAGCAGTTCTTC; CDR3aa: CASSSNGLADNEQFF
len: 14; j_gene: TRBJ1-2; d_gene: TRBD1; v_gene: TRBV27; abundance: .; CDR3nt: TGTGCCAGCAGTTGGGGGACAGGATCGGTTGGCTACACCTTC; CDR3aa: CASSWGTGSVGYTF
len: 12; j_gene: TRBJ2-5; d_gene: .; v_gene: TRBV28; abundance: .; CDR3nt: TGTGCCAGCACCCTCCAGGGAGAGACCCAGTACTTC; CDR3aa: CASTLQGETQYF
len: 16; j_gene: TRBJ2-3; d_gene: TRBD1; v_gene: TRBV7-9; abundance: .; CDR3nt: TGTGCCAGCAGCCACCTGGGACAGGGGCCCACAGATACGCAGTATTTT; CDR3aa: CASSHLGQGPTDTQYF
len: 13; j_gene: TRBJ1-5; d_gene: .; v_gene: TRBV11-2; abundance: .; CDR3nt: TGTGCCAGCGGGCTGACATACAATCAGCCCCAGCATTTT; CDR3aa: CASGLTYNQPQHF
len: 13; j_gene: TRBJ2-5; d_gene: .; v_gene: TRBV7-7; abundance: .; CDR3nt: TGTGCCAGCAGCTTAGTTCAGATAGAGACCCAGTACTTC; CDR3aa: CASSLVQIETQYF
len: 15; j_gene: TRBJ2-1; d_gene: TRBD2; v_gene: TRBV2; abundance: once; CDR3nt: TGTGCCAGCAGCGTGACTAGCGGCCCCTACAATGAGCAGTTCTTC; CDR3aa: CASSVTSGPYNEQFF
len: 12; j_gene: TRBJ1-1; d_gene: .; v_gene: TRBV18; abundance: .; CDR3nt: TGTGCCAGCTCACCGACGGGGACTGAAGCTTTCTTT; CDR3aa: CASSPTGTEAFF
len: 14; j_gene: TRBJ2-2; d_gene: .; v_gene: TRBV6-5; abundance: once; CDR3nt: TGTGCCAGCAGTTTGGCTGGTGGCACCGGGGAGCTGTTTTTT; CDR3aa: CASSLAGGTGELFF
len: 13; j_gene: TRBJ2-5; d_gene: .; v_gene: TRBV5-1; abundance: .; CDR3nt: TGCGCCAGCAGCCGAGGGCACCAAGAGACCCAGTACTTC; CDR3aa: CASSRGHQETQYF
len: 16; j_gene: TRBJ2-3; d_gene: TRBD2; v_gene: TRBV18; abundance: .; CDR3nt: TGTGCCAGCTCACCACGAAGCGGGAGTAGCACAGATACGCAGTATTTT; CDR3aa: CASSPRSGSSTDTQYF
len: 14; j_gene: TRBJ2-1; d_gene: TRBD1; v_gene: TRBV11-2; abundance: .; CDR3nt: TGTGCCAGCAGCTTGGACAGGGTTGGAGGTGAGCAGTTCTTC; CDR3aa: CASSLDRVGGEQFF